Following are 29 T cell receptor beta chains from one sample sequenced in a study of blood T cells in healthy people across ages. Through a sample-barcoded 5' primer and a J-beta primer mix, a second PCR was run for roughly 7 to 12 cycles. TCRdb itself ran the 5' RACE reads through MiXCR, one entry per CDR3 protein. Of roughly 1.6 million distinct CDR3 sequences in the sample, around 35% were seen once. Sequenced input: blood. These receptors originate from a woman aged 25 to 39 in good health.

The chain uses TRBV6-5 and TRBJ1-5, with TRBD1 identical over 8 bases. V lost 3 bases and J lost 6; bases outside the gene matches: 4. CDR1 is MNHEY and CDR2 is SVGAGI in the germline V gene. This CDR3 has 14 residues. The CDR3 DNA sequence: TGTGCCAGCAGTTATACAGGGGGACCTCAGCCCCAGCATTTT. Translated: CASSYTGGPQPQHF.

This clonotype was seen only a few times. The V gene is TRBV7-6, the J gene TRBJ1-2; 9 bases are a match to TRBD1. V dropped 5 bases and J dropped 3; count of bases not matched to a gene: 13. This CDR3 has 17 amino acids. CDR1 is SGHVS, CDR2 FNYEAQ, per germline. Here the CDR3 reads CASSQELQGARDYGYTF. CDR3 bases: TGTGCCAGCAGCCAGGAACTACAGGGGGCCCGTGACTATGGCTACACCTTC.

The rearrangement uses TRBV30 and TRBJ2-7; tentatively, D is TRBD2 (6 bases). The V and J ends lost 0 bases and 7 bases respectively, with 16 bases between them. The CDR3 runs 14 residues. CDR1 and CDR2 (germline): GTSNPN, SVGIG (reference sequence). The CDR3 bases are TGTGCCTGGAGTGTCAACGGGGGTTCGGGTGAGCAGTACTTC. It is translated as CAWSVNGGSGEQYF.

In its sample, this clonotype was seen many times. This chain joins TRBV6-6 and TRBJ2-7; D is undetermined. From germline, CDR1 is MNHNY and CDR2 SVGAGI (reference sequence). V was trimmed by 2 bases and J by 6 bases, leaving 8 bases between them. This CDR3 comprises 12 residues. CDR3 nucleotides: TGTGCCAGCAGTTACGGAGCAGGCGAGCAGTACTTC. Protein product: CASSYGAGEQYF.

This chain connects TRBV20-1 to TRBJ2-5; unclear D gene. This CDR3 is 12 amino acids long. V lost 1 base, J lost 11 bases, and 14 bases lay in between. Germline V gene lookup returns CDR1 DFQATT and CDR2 SNEGSKA (reference sequence). In DNA, the CDR3 is TGCAGTGCTAGAGTCGGCATAGAGGAGCAGTACTTC. Protein: CSARVGIEEQYF.

This clonotype was detected ten times or more. CDR3 sequence reads: CSVAPTTSTDTQYF. CDR3 in DNA: TGCAGCGTTGCTCCCACAACTAGCACAGATACGCAGTATTTT. This chain joins TRBV29-1 and TRBJ2-3; D is ambiguous. The CDR3 sequence is 14 residues long. V lost 4 bases and J 0 bases, leaving 11 bases between the germline ends. The germline gives CDR1 SQVTM, CDR2 ANQGSEA.

This chain joins TRBV3-1 and TRBJ2-7; TRBD1 aligns across 9 bases. The CDR3 runs to 16 residues. CDR1 is LGHDT and CDR2 is YNNKEL in the germline V gene (reference sequence). V dropped 3 bases and J dropped 0; count of bases not matched to a gene: 6. The CDR3 sequence is CASSHHTGGRSYEQYF. For the CDR3, the DNA is TGTGCCAGCAGCCACCATACAGGGGGCCGCTCCTACGAGCAGTACTTC.

This clonotype was seen a handful of times. The chain combines TRBV15 with TRBJ2-1; either TRBD1 or TRBD2 may fit D (6 bases each). Germline V lookup: CDR1 LNHNV, CDR2 YYDKDF (reference sequence). CDR3 length: 17 residues. V lost 0 bases and J lost 2, with 14 bases in between. CDR3 residues: CATSRDPVRGPYNEQFF. DNA of the CDR3: TGTGCCACCAGCAGAGATCCTGTTCGGGGGCCCTACAATGAGCAGTTCTTC. The full variable domain, with the rest looked up from reference TRBV15 and TRBJ2-1, is DAMVIQNPRYQVTQFGKPVTLSCSQTLNHNVMYWYQQKSSQAPKLLFHYYDKDFNNEADTPDNFQSRRPNTSFCFLDIRSPGLGDTAMYLCATSRDPVRGPYNEQFFGPGTRLTVL.

This clonotype was observed at least ten times. The V and J genes are TRBV5-1 and TRBJ2-7; D remains unclear. V was pared by 4 bases and J by 2 bases, with 19 bases between. Germline V CDR1 and CDR2: SGHRS, YFSETQ. This CDR3 is built from 16 residues. The CDR3 is CASSPSPRATPYEQYF. For the CDR3, the DNA is TGCGCCAGCAGCCCCTCCCCAAGAGCAACTCCCTACGAGCAGTACTTC.

J is TRBJ1-2 and V is TRBV18; D gene uncertain. CDR1 is KGHSH, CDR2 LQKENI, per germline. The length of the CDR3 is 14 residues. With 0 bases removed from V and 8 bases from J, the gap between germline ends came to 13 bases. CDR3 sequence: CASSPPRAGDGYTF. The CDR3 DNA is TGTGCCAGCTCACCACCGAGAGCGGGTGACGGCTACACCTTC.

The V call is TRBV7-3, the J call TRBJ1-1; no definite D call. The V and J ends lost 4 bases and 3 bases respectively, with 12 bases between them. The CDR3 sequence is 14 residues long. Germline V gene data show CDR1 as SGHTA and CDR2 as FQGTGA. CDR3 nucleotides: TGTGCCAGCAGCTCTCCCCCAGAGGACACTGAAGCTTTCTTT. It codes for CASSSPPEDTEAFF. Supplemented by reference TRBV7-3 and TRBJ1-1, the full variable domain reads GAGVSQTPSNKVTEKGKYVELRCDPISGHTALYWYRQSLGQGPEFLIYFQGTGAADDSGLPNDRFFAVRPEGSVSTLKIQRTERGDSAVYLCASSSPPEDTEAFFGQGTRLTVV.

The V call is TRBV10-3, the J call TRBJ2-1, with TRBD2 matching 10 bases. Germline V gene lookup returns CDR1 ENHRY and CDR2 SYGVKD. This CDR3 is 15 amino acids long. Trimming took 2 bases from V and 2 from J; bases not matched to a gene: 0. The CDR3 region has the DNA TGTGCCATCAGTGAGACTAGCGGGGCCTACAATGAGCAGTTCTTC. This gives the protein CAISETSGAYNEQFF.

This clonotype has a handful of counts. The chain has TRBV9 and TRBJ2-7, with D hard to call. Trimming removed 4 bases at V and 5 bases at J, with 19 bases between. Per germline, CDR1 SGDLS and CDR2 YYNGEE. This CDR3 is built from 15 residues. DNA for the CDR3: TGTGCCAGCAGCCCCCTCCGAGCTACCCCTCACGAGCAGTACTTC. As protein: CASSPLRATPHEQYF.

V usage is TRBV20-1 and J usage is TRBJ2-1, with D possibly TRBD2 on 6 matching bases. The germline gives CDR1 DFQATT, CDR2 SNEGSKA (reference sequence). The CDR3 extends over 15 amino acids. V gave up 6 bases and J gave up 9 bases, with 24 bases separating them. The CDR3 loop is CSATLEGRQNGEQFF. CDR3 DNA: TGCAGTGCAACTTTGGAGGGTCGTCAAAACGGTGAGCAGTTCTTC.

This clonotype was seen many times. The chain has TRBV20-1 and TRBJ2-4; possibly TRBD1 for D (6 bases). The V gene lost 0 bases and the J gene lost 8 bases, with 17 bases spanning the gap. This CDR3 has 15 amino acids. Germline values: CDR1 DFQATT, CDR2 SNEGSKA (reference sequence). The CDR3 nucleotides read TGCAGTGCTAGAGATGCCACTGGACAGCCGCACATTCAGTACTTC. Translating it yields CSARDATGQPHIQYF.

This clonotype came up a few times. This sequence joins TRBV12-3 or TRBV12-4 and TRBJ2-5; D remains ambiguous. The CDR3 has 13 residues. V was clipped by 3 bases and J by 4 bases, with 9 bases between them. CDR3 sequence (DNA): TGTGCCAGCAGTTTTTATGGTGGAGAGACCCAGTACTTC. This translates into CASSFYGGETQYF.

V is TRBV14 and J is TRBJ1-1, with 9 bases fitting TRBD1. The germline V gene encodes CDR1 SGHDN and CDR2 FVKESK. The CDR3 length is 17 residues. V dropped 4 bases and J dropped 5; count of bases not matched to a gene: 14. The DNA of the CDR3 is TGTGCCAGCAGCCCAAGACGGAGGACAGGGGTGATGACTGAAGCTTTCTTT. Encoded protein: CASSPRRRTGVMTEAFF.

The CDR3 sequence is CASSWGGGTAEAFF. The CDR3 DNA sequence: TGTGCCAGCAGCTGGGGCGGGGGGACCGCTGAAGCTTTCTTT. The chain uses TRBV7-9 and TRBJ1-1; maybe TRBD1 (5 bases). Trimming shortened V by 4 bases and J by 6 bases, and 15 bases separated the two germline ends. This CDR3 contains 14 residues. The germline V gene has CDR1 SEHNR and CDR2 FQNEAQ (reference sequence).

The chain combines TRBV5-1 with TRBJ1-1; TRBD1 might be the D (6 bases). The CDR3 contains 15 residues. Trimming removed 4 bases at V and 2 bases at J, with 15 bases between. Germline V CDR1 and CDR2: SGHRS, YFSETQ. The CDR3 region is CASSKRDNFNTEAFF. CDR3 sequence (DNA): TGCGCCAGCAGCAAGAGGGACAACTTTAACACTGAAGCTTTCTTT.

The chain combines TRBV10-2 with TRBJ1-5; no firm D call. This CDR3 comprises 14 residues. CDR1 WSHSY and CDR2 SAAADI come from the germline V gene. V lost 4 bases, J lost 5 bases, and 12 bases lay in between. DNA for the CDR3: TGCGCCAGCAGTGCGTCCCGCTACGATCAGCCCCAGCATTTT. This codes for CASSASRYDQPQHF.

The sample holds a few counts of this clonotype. V and J are TRBV12-3 or TRBV12-4 and TRBJ2-7; unclear D gene. This CDR3 comprises 15 residues. Between the trimmed V and J ends, which lost 1 base and 0 bases, there was a span of 10 bases. CDR3 in amino acids: CASSLGSAFSYEQYF. The CDR3 DNA is TGTGCCAGCAGTTTAGGAAGCGCCTTCTCCTACGAGCAGTACTTC.

This clonotype was picked up many times. The chain uses TRBV29-1 and TRBJ2-1, with D possibly TRBD2 on 5 matching bases. V shed 8 bases and J shed 2 bases, with 19 bases lying between them. Germline CDR1 is SQVTM and CDR2 is ANQGSEA. The CDR3 sequence is 15 residues long. The CDR3 spells CSLSSTETTYNEQFF. CDR3 bases: TGCAGCCTTTCCTCGACGGAGACTACCTACAATGAGCAGTTCTTC.

The chain is built from TRBV20-1 and TRBJ2-1; TRBD2 might be the D (5 bases). V shed 1 base and J shed 2 bases, with 12 bases lying between them. The V gene's germline CDR1 is DFQATT and CDR2 SNEGSKA (reference sequence). The CDR3 runs to 15 residues. The CDR3 bases are TGCAGTGCTAGAGGCCCACAAGCGGCCTACAATGAGCAGTTCTTC. Its translation: CSARGPQAAYNEQFF.

This clonotype was seen a few times. J is TRBJ2-1 and V is TRBV15; 7 bases are a match to TRBD1. The CDR3 spans 16 residues. The germline V gene encodes CDR1 LNHNV and CDR2 YYDKDF (reference sequence). V gave up 0 bases and J gave up 8 bases; unmatched junction bases: 10. The CDR3 bases are TGTGCCACCAGCAGAGAAGGGGCGACAGGGTCCGATGAGCAGTTCTTC. It encodes CATSREGATGSDEQFF. The full variable domain, rest sourced from reference TRBV15 and TRBJ2-1, is DAMVIQNPRYQVTQFGKPVTLSCSQTLNHNVMYWYQQKSSQAPKLLFHYYDKDFNNEADTPDNFQSRRPNTSFCFLDIRSPGLGDTAMYLCATSREGATGSDEQFFGPGTRLTVL.

This chain connects TRBV5-1 to TRBJ1-2; TRBD1 agrees at 9 bases. Losses at the gene ends were 5 bases for V and 2 bases for J; bases not matched to a gene: 7. This CDR3 region has 15 residues. Germline V gene data show CDR1 as SGHRS and CDR2 as YFSETQ. CDR3 nucleotide sequence: TGCGCCAGCAGTCCGGACAGGGGCCCCAACTATGGCTACACCTTC. It is translated as CASSPDRGPNYGYTF.

CDR3 sequence reads: CASSETSGGAGETQYF. For the CDR3, the DNA is TGTGCCAGCAGCGAAACTAGCGGGGGGGCCGGGGAGACCCAGTACTTC. J is TRBJ2-5 and V is TRBV9; 13 nucleotides align to TRBD2. The CDR3 loop spans 16 amino acids. Germline loops: CDR1 SGDLS, CDR2 YYNGEE. V shed 3 bases and J 5 bases; nucleotides not matched to a gene: 7. Drawing the rest from reference TRBV9 and TRBJ2-5, the complete variable domain is DSGVTQTPKHLITATGQRVTLRCSPRSGDLSVYWYQQSLDQGLQFLIQYYNGEERAKGNILERFSAQQFPDLHSELNLSSLELGDSALYFCASSETSGGAGETQYFGPGTRLLVL.

This clonotype has a handful of counts. This sequence joins TRBV7-2 and TRBJ2-7; no clear D. Judging by the DNA end, TRBJ2-5 fits better; the J call may be wrong. The CDR3 covers 14 residues. Germline V gene sequence: CDR1 SGHTA, CDR2 FQGNSA. CDR3 protein: CASSLVAPLETQYF. CDR3 nucleotides: TGTGCCAGCAGCTTAGTCGCTCCGCTGGAGACCCAGTACTTC.

This clonotype was seen more than once but under ten times. The chain employs TRBV3-1 and TRBJ2-5; TRBD2 agrees at 11 bases. The CDR3 runs 17 residues. Germline lookup yields CDR1 LGHDT and CDR2 YNNKEL (reference sequence). Trimming took 3 bases from V and 5 from J; bases not matched to a gene: 11. CDR3 DNA sequence: TGTGCCAGCAGCCAGTCCACCCCTAGCGGGAGGTCCGAGACCCAGTACTTC. Its protein product is CASSQSTPSGRSETQYF.

At least ten counts were recorded for this clonotype. The chain uses TRBV27 and TRBJ2-1, with TRBD1 as a possible D gene (6 bases). V lost 0 bases, J lost 8 bases, and 14 bases lay in between. Germline assignment: CDR1 MNHEY and CDR2 SMNVEV (reference sequence). The CDR3 has 15 amino acids. Here the CDR3 reads CASSLSAGVMDEQFF. DNA for the CDR3: TGTGCCAGCAGTTTATCAGCAGGGGTGATGGATGAGCAGTTCTTC.